This T cell receptor (beta chain) emerged from a study of T cells in tuberculosis. Study background: This South African cohort compared adolescents with or without latent tuberculosis against adults with active tuberculosis. Overall study results and limits: Smaller alpha distances in active tuberculosis partly reflected shorter CDR3-alpha lengths. Classification accuracy was 75% to 90% (AUROC approximately 0.89) with the GMM-specific repertoire.

Profiled with immunoSEQ multiplex PCR; TCRdb holds only in-frame clones, not every one. This table holds roughly 35,000 clones, over 85% found once. V was cut by 0 bases and J by 7 bases, with 16 bases left in between. Germline loops: CDR1 SGHKS, CDR2 YYEKEE (reference sequence). The length of the CDR3 is 15 residues. This clone occurred once. Its antigen remains unknown. The sequenced material came from PBMCs. The sequence came from a donor aged 10 to 29 with latent tuberculosis or without tuberculosis infection. The chain links TRBV5-5 to TRBJ1-2; D not certain. The CDR3 region is CASSLDAGSAPGYTF. The DNA of the CDR3 is TGTGCCAGCAGCTTGGATGCGGGAAGTGCTCCTGGCTACACCTTC.